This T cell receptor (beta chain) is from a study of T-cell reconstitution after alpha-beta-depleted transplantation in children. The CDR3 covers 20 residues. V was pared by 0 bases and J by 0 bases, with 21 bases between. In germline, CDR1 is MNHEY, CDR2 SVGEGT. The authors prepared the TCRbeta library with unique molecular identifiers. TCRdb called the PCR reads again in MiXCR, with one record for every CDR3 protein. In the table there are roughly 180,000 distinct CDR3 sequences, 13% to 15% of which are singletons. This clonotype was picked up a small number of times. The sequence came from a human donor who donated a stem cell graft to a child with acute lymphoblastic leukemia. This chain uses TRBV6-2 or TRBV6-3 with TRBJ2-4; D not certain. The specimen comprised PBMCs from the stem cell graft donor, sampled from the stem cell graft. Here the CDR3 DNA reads TGTGCCAGCAGTTACTCGTACCAGGTTGCCCTACCCTTAGCCAAAAACATTCAGTACTTC. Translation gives CASSYSYQVALPLAKNIQYF.